This T cell receptor (beta chain) was sequenced for a study of blood T cell repertoires in COVID-19. Authors' data handling: Quantification of nucleated cells was approximated via reference gene primer amplification. Produced via immunoSEQ multiplex PCR; TCRdb's table is partial and in-frame only. D and trimming were read from the DNA, whereas the V and J calls and clone size are those reported in that table. The sample includes over 100,000 clones, approximately 88% of them seen just once. This clone was seen more than once but under ten times. CDR3 length equals 16 residues. CDR1 and CDR2 (germline): MDHEN, SYDVKM. J was trimmed by 7 bases and V by 6 bases; bases with no gene match: 12.

This TCR was sampled from a man aged 50-60 years with acute or convalescent COVID-19. The sample consisted of peripheral blood. The chain carries TRBV28 and TRBJ1-6; 7 bases fit TRBD1. This chain's CDR3 is CASSRGQLLVNSPLHF. For the CDR3, the DNA is TGTGCCAGCAGCCGGGGACAGTTATTGGTGAATTCACCCCTCCACTTT.